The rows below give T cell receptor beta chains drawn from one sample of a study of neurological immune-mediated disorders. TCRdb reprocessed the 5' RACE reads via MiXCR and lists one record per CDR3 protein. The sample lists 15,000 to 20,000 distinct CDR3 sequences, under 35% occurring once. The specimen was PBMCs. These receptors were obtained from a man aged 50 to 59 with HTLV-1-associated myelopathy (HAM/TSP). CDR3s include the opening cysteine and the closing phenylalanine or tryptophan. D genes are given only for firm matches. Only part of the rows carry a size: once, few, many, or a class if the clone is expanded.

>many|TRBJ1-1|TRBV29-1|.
TGCAGCGTCGCGGCGGACACCACTGAAGCTTTCTTT
CSVAADTTEAFF
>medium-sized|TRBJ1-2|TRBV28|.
TGTGCCAGCAGTCCCTCTAAGGAGAGAGATGGCTACACCTTC
CASSPSKERDGYTF
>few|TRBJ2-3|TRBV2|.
TGTGCCAGCAGTGCGGGGGCCTACACAGATACGCAGTATTTT
CASSAGAYTDTQYF
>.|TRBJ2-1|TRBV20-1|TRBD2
TGCAGTGCTAGGAAAGAAGCGGGAGTGGTCTATGAGCAGTTCTTC
CSARKEAGVVYEQFF
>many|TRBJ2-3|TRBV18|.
TGTGCCAGCTCACCAGACAGGTCCCCTGATACGCAGTATTTT
CASSPDRSPDTQYF
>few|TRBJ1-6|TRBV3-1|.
TGTGCCAGCAGCCAAATAGGATCGGGTTCACCCCTCCACTTT
CASSQIGSGSPLHF
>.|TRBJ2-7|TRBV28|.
TGTCCCAGCAGTGAAGGGGGAACGTCCTACGAGCAGTACTTC
CPSSEGGTSYEQYF
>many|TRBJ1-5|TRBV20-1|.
TGCAGTGCTAGAACCCTAAATCAGCCCCAGCATTTT
CSARTLNQPQHF
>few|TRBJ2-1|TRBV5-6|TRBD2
TGTGCCAGCAGCCTACCGGGACTAGCGGACTACAATGAGCAGTTCTTC
CASSLPGLADYNEQFF
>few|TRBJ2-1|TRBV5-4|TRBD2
TGTGCCAGCAGCTTGATGGCGAGCGGGGGGGGCGATGAGCAGTTCTTC
CASSLMASGGGDEQFF
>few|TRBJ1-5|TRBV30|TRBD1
TGTGCCTGGAGCAGGGGGAGCAATCAGCCCCAGCATTTT
CAWSRGSNQPQHF
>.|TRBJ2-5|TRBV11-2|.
TGTGCCAGCAGCCAAGAGGGTGATCAAGAGACCCAGTACTTC
CASSQEGDQETQYF
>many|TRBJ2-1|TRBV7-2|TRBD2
TGTGCCAGCAGCTTACAAGCGGGGGCGAATGAGCAGTTCTTC
CASSLQAGANEQFF
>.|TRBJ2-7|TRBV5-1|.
TGCGCCAGCTCCCGAGGGGACACAAACTACGAGCAGTACTTC
CASSRGDTNYEQYF
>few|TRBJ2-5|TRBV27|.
TGTGCCAGCAGTTCCAGGACAGACCCGGGGTTAGAGACCCAGTACTTC
CASSSRTDPGLETQYF